This T cell receptor (beta chain) was identified during a study of blood T cells in healthy people across ages. Points from the study as a whole: Age advanced and TCR beta diversity per million T cells fell, roughly linearly. Nothing was known about donor CMV status, and this possibly confounded expanded clonotype changes.

Using a J-beta primer mix together with a sample-barcoded 5' primer, a second PCR was run for roughly 6 to 11 cycles. TCRdb processed the 5' RACE reads anew with MiXCR; each CDR3 protein has one entry. This sample has about 640,000 distinct CDR3 sequences; under 65% occur once, and the top ten carry approximately 40%. The CDR3 loop spans 14 amino acids. CDR1 and CDR2 from the germline V gene are SGHTS and YDEGEE. V was clipped by 3 bases and J by 5 bases, with 12 bases between them. Notes on this clonotype: Its specificity is unknown.

V gene TRBV5-8 combines with J gene TRBJ1-5; D is undetermined. The sequenced sample consisted of blood. The sequence was collected from a man aged 55 to 70 in good health. The CDR3 here is CASSSFLGHQPQHF. In DNA, the CDR3 is TGTGCCAGCAGCTCATTCCTGGGCCATCAGCCCCAGCATTTT. The full variable domain, its missing parts supplied by reference TRBV5-8 and TRBJ1-5, is EAGVTQSPTHLIKTRGQQATLRCSPISGHTSVYWYQQALGLGLQFLLWYDEGEERNRGNFPPRFSGRQFPNYSSELNVNALELEDSALYLCASSSFLGHQPQHFGDGTRLSIL.